This T cell receptor (beta chain) was retrieved from a study of blood T cell repertoires in COVID-19. Study background: There were acute and convalescent COVID-19 samples, and they came from the United States, Italy and Spain. T cells, B-cell-depleted T cells, or PBMCs provided the cDNA or gDNA that served as material.

Germline CDR1 is KGHSH and CDR2 is LQKENI. The ends lost 4 bases at V and 4 bases at J; junction bases unmatched: 6. The CDR3 is 14 residues long. As originally analysed: Scientists estimated how many nucleated cells there were by amplifying reference gene primers. The table came from immunoSEQ multiplex PCR; TCRdb's copy has only in-frame clones and leaves some out. V, J and clone size are taken as reported in that table, and D and trimming were inferred from the DNA itself. Of roughly 250,000 clones listed, roughly 91% were seen once; the top ten hold about 0.8%. The clonotype comes from a man aged 30-40 years with acute or convalescent COVID-19. The gene calls are TRBV18 and TRBJ1-2; 7 positions match TRBD1. Sequenced material: peripheral blood. The CDR3 spells CASSLGTDPYGYTF. The CDR3 DNA reads as TGTGCCAGCTCACTTGGGACAGACCCCTATGGCTACACCTTC.